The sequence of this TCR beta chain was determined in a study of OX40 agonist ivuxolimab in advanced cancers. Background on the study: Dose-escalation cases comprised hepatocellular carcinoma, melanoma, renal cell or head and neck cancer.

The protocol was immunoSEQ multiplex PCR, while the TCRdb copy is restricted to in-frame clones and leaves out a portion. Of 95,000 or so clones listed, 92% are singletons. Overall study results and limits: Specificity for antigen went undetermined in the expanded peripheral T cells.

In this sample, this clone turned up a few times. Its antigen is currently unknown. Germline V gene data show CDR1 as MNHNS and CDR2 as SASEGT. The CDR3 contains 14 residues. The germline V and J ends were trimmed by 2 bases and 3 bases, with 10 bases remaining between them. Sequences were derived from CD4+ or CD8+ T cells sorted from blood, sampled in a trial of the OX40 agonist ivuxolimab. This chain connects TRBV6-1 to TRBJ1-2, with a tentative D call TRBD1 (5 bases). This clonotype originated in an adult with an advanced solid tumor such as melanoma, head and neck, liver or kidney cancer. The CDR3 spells CASSESTADYGYTF. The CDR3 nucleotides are TGTGCCAGCAGTGAATCGACAGCAGACTATGGCTACACCTTC.